The sample holds a few counts of the clone carrying this T cell receptor beta chain. This record comes from a study of Graves' ophthalmopathy and Graves' hyperthyroidism. The germline V gene encodes CDR1 KGHSH and CDR2 LQKENI. This CDR3 region has 13 residues. Trimming pared 2 bases from V and 5 bases from J, leaving 7 bases between. RNA transcripts were the template, and TCR beta CDR3 regions were amplified from them. First-round RT-PCR relied on HTBI primers, and a second-round multiplex PCR came next. TCRdb re-called the multiplex PCR reads through MiXCR, storing one row per CDR3 protein. The data show around 340,000 distinct CDR3 sequences, around a sixth seen once.

This clonotype was obtained from an adult man with Graves' ophthalmopathy. The rearrangement links TRBV18 to TRBJ1-5, with no clear D. Specimen: peripheral blood. CDR3 in amino acids: CASSPKVDQPQHF. CDR3 nucleotide sequence: TGTGCCAGCTCACCAAAGGTGGATCAGCCCCAGCATTTT.